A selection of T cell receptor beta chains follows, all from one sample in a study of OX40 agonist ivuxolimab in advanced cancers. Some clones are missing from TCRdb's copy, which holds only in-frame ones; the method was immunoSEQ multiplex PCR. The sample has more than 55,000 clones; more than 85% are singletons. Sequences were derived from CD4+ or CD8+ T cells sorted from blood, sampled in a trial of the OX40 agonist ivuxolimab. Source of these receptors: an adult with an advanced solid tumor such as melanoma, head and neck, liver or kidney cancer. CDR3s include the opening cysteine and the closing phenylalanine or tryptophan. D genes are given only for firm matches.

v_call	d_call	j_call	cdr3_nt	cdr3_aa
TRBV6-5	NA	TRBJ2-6	TGTGCCAGCAGTTACTGGGTCTCTGGGGCCAACGTCCTGACTTTC	CASSYWVSGANVLTF
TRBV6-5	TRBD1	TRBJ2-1	TGTGCCAGCAGCACGACAGGGAACAATGAGCAGTTCTTC	CASSTTGNNEQFF
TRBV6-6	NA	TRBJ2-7	TGTGCCAGCATTGGGTCGGGGGTGAGCTCCTACGAGCAGTACTTC	CASIGSGVSSYEQYF
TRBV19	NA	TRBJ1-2	TGTGCCAGTAGTATCTCGGGGAATAACTATGGCTACACCTTC	CASSISGNNYGYTF
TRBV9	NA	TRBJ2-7	TGTGCCAGCAGCCCAACCTCTATAACCCCGAGACAGTACTTC	CASSPTSITPRQYF
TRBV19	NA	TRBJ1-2	TGTGCCAGTAGCCGGTCGGGCTACACCTTC	CASSRSGYTF
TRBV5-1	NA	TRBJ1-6	TGCGCCAGCAGCTTGAGCGAGGAATCACCCCTCCACTTT	CASSLSEESPLHF
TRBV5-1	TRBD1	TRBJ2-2	TGCGCCAGCAGCCGAGGGGACAGTAACACCGGGGAGCTGTTTTTT	CASSRGDSNTGELFF
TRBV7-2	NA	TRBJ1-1	TGTGCCAGCCAGGTAGACAGACCTTTAGTATCGAACACTGAAGCTTTCTTT	CASQVDRPLVSNTEAFF
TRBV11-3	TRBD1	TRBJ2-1	TGTGCCAGCAGCTTGGGGACAGGGGATTACAATGAGCAGTTCTTC	CASSLGTGDYNEQFF